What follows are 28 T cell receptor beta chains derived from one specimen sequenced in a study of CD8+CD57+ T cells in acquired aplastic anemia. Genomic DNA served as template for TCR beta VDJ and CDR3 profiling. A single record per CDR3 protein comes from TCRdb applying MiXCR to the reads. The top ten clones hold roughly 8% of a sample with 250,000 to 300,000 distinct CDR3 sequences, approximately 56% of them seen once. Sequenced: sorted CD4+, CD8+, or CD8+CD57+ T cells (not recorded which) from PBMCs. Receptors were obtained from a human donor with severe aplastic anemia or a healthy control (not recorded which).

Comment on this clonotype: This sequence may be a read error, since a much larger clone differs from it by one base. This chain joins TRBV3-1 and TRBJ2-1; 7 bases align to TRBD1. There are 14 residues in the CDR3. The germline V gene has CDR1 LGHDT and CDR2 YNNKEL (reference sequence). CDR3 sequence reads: CASSVGTAYNEKFF. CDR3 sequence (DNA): TGTGCCAGCAGCGTCGGGACAGCATACAATGAGAAGTTCTTC.

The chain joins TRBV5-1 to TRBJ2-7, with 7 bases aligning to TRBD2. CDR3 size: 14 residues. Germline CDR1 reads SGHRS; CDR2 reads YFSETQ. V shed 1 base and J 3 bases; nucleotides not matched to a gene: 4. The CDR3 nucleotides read TGCGCCAGCAGCTTGTATGGGGGGGTCTACGAGCAGTACTTC. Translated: CASSLYGGVYEQYF.

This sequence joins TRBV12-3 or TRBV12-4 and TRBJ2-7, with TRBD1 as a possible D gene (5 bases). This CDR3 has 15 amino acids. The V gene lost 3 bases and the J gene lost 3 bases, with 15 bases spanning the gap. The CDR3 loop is CASSFTGVRFYEQYF. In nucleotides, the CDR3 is TGTGCCAGCAGTTTCACAGGAGTTAGATTCTACGAGCAGTACTTC.

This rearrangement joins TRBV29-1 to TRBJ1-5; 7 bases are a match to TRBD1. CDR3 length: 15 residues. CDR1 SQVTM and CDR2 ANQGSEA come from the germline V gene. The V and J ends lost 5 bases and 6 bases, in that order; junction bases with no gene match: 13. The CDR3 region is CSVRGGGGEGQPQHF. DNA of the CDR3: TGCAGCGTTCGGGGTGGAGGGGGCGAGGGTCAGCCCCAGCATTTT.

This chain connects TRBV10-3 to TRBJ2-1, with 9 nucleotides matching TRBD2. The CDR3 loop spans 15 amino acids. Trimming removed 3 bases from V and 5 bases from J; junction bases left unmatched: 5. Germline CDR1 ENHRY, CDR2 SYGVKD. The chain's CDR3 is CAISDRSGGNNEQFF. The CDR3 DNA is TGTGCCATCAGTGACCGTAGCGGGGGTAACAATGAGCAGTTCTTC.

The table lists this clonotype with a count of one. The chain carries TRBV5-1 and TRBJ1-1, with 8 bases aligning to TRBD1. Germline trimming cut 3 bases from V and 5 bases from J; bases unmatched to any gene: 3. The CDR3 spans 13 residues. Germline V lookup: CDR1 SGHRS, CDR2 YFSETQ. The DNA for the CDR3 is TGCGCCAGCAGCTGGGGACAGGAAACTGAAGCTTTCTTT. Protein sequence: CASSWGQETEAFF.

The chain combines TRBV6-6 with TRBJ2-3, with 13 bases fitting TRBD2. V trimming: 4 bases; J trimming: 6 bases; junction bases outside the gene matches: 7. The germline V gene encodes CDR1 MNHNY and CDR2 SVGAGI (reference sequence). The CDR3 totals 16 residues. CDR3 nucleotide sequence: TGTGCCAGCAGTTCGGGACTAGCGGGGATCACGGATACGCAGTATTTT. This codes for CASSSGLAGITDTQYF.

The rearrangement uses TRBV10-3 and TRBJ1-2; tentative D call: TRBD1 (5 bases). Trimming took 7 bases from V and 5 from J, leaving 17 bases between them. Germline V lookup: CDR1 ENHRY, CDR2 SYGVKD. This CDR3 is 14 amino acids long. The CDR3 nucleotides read TGTGCCATCACCAAGAGTTGGGACTTGTATGGCTACACCTTC. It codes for CAITKSWDLYGYTF.

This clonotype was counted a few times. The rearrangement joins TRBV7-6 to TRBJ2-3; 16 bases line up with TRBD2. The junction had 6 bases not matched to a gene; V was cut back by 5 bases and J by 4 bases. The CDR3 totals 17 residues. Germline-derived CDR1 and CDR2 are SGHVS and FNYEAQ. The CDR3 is CASSPGTSGGDADTQYF. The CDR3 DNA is TGTGCCAGCAGCCCTGGGACTAGCGGGGGGGACGCAGATACGCAGTATTTT.

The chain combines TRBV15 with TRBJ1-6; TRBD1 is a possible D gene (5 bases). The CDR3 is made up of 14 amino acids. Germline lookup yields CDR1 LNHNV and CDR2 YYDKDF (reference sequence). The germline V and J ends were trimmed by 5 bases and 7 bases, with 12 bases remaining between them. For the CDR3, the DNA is TGTGCCACCAGCCCGTCGGGGGACAATTCACCCCTCCACTTT. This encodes CATSPSGDNSPLHF.

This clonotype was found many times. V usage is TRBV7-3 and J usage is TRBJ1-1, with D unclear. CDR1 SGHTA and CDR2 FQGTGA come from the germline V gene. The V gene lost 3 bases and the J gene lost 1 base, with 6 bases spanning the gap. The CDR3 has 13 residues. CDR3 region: CASSLSGNTEAFF. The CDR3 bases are TGTGCCAGCAGCTTGTCAGGGAACACTGAAGCTTTCTTT.

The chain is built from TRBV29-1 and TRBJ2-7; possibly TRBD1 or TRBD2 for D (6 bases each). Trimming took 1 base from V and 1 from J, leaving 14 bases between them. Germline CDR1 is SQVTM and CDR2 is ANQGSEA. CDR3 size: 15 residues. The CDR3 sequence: CSVEVRGVSSYEQYF. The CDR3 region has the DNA TGCAGCGTTGAAGTTAGGGGGGTCTCATCCTACGAGCAGTACTTC.

CDR3 nucleotide sequence: TGTGCCAGCAGCGTAGACCTGGATGCCACCATATATTTT. Its translation is CASSVDLDATIYF. J is TRBJ1-3 and V is TRBV9, with D hard to call. This CDR3 comprises 13 residues. Per the germline V gene, CDR1 is SGDLS and CDR2 is YYNGEE. V lost 0 bases and J 9 bases, leaving 10 bases between the germline ends.

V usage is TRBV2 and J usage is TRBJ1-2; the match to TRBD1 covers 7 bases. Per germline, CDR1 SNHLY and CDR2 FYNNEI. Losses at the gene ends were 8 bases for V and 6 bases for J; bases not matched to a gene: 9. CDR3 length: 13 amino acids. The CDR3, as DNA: TGTGCCAGCGGGACAGTGATGGTGGATGGCTACACCTTC. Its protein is CASGTVMVDGYTF.

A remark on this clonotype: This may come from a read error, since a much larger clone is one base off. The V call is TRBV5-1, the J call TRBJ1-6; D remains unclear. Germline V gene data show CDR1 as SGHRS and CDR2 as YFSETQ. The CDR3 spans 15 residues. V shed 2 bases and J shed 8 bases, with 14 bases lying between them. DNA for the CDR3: TGCGCCAGCAGCTTATCCATAGGTCGGGATTCACCCCTCCACTTT. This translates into CASSLSIGRDSPLHF.

The CDR3 sequence: CATSDLPHNRDLGNTGELFF. The DNA of the CDR3 is TGTGCCACCAGTGACCTACCTCATAATAGGGACCTAGGAAACACCGGGGAGCTGTTTTTT. V usage is TRBV24-1 and J usage is TRBJ2-2; D is perhaps TRBD1 or TRBD2 (5 bases each). The V end lost 4 bases, the J end lost 2 bases, and 25 bases lay between the germline ends. CDR1 is KGHDR, CDR2 SFDVKD, per germline. The CDR3 has 20 residues.

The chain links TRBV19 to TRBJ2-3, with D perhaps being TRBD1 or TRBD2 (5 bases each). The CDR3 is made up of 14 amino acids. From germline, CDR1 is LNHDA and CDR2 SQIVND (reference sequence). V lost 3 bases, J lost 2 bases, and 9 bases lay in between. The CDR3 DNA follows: TGTGCCAGTAGTATCGGGGCGTTCACAGATACGCAGTATTTT. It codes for CASSIGAFTDTQYF.

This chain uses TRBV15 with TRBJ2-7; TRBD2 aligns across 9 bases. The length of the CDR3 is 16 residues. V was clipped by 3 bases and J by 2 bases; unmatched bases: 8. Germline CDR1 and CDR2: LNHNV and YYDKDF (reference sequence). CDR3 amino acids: CATSSPLAGLPYEQYF. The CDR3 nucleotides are TGTGCCACCAGCAGTCCGCTAGCGGGGCTCCCCTACGAGCAGTACTTC.

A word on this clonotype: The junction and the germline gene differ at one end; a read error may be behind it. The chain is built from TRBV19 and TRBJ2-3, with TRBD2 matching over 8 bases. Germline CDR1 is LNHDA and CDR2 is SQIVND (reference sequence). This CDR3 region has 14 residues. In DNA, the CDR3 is TGTGCCAGTGGACCAGCGGGAGTCGGAGATACGCAGTGTTTT. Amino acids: CASGPAGVGDTQCF.

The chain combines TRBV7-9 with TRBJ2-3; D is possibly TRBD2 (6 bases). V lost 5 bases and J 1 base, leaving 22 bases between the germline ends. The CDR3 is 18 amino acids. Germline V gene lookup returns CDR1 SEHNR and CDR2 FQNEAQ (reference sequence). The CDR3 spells CASSDIKWSGGGTDTQYF. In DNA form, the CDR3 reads TGTGCCAGCAGCGACATTAAGTGGTCGGGCGGGGGCACAGATACGCAGTATTTT.

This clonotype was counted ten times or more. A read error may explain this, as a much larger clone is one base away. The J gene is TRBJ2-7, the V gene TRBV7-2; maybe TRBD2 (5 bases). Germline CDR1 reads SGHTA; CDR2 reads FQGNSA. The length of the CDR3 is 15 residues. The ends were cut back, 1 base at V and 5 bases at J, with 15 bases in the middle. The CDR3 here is CTSSLGARTFDEQYF. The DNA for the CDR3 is TGTACCAGCAGCTTAGGTGCCAGGACTTTTGACGAGCAGTACTTC.

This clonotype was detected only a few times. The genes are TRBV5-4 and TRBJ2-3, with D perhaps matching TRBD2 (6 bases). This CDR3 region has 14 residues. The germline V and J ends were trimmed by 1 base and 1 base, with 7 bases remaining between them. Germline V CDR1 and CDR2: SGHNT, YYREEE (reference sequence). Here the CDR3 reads CASSLQRGTDTQYF. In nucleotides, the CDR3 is TGTGCCAGCAGCTTGCAGCGGGGCACAGATACGCAGTATTTT.

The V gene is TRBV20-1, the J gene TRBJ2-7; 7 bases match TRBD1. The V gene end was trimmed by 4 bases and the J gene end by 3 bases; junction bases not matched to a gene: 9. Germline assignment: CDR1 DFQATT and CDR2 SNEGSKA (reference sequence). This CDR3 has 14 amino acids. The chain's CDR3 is CSATRQPGGYEQYF. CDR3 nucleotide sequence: TGCAGTGCTACTCGACAGCCAGGGGGCTACGAGCAGTACTTC.

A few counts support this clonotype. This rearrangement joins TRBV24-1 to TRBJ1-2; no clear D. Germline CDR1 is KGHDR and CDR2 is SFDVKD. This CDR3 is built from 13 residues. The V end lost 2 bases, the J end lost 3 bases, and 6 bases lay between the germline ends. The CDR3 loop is CATSDYRDYGYTF. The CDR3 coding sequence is TGTGCCACCAGTGATTATCGGGACTATGGCTACACCTTC.

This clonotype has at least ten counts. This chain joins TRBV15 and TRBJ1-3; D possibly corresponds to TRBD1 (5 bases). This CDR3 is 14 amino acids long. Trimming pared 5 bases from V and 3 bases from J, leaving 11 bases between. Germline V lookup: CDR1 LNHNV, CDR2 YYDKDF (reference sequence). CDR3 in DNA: TGTGCCACCAGCGGGGGGGTTAGTGGAAACACCATATATTTT. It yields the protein CATSGGVSGNTIYF.

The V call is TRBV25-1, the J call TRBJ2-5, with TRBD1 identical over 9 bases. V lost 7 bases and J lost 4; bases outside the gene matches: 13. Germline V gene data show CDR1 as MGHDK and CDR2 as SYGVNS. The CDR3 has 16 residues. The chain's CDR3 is CASTQLAGTGIETQYF. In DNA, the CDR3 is TGTGCCAGCACCCAACTAGCCGGGACAGGGATAGAGACCCAGTACTTC. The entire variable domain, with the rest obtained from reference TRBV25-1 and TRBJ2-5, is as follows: EADIYQTPRYLVIGTGKKITLECSQTMGHDKMYWYQQDPGMELHLIHYSYGVNSTEKGDLSSESTVSRIRTEHFPLTLESARPSHTSQYLCASTQLAGTGIETQYFGPGTRLLVL.

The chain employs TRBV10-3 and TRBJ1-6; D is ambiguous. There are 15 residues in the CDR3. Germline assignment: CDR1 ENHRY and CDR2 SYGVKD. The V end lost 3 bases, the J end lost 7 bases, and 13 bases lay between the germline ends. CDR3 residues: CAISDLLGKNSPLHF. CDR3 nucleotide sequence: TGTGCCATCAGTGATCTCTTAGGAAAAAATTCACCCCTCCACTTT.

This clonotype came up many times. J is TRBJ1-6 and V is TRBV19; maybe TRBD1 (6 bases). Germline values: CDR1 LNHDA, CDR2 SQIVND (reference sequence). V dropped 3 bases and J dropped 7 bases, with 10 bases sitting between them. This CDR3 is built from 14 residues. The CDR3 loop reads CASSMGAGNSPLHF. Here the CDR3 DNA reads TGTGCCAGTAGTATGGGGGCAGGCAATTCACCCCTCCACTTT. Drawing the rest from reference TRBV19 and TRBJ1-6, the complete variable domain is DGGITQSPKYLFRKEGQNVTLSCEQNLNHDAMYWYRQDPGQGLRLIYYSQIVNDFQKGDIAEGYSVSREKKESFPLTVTSAQKNPTAFYLCASSMGAGNSPLHFGNGTRLTVT.